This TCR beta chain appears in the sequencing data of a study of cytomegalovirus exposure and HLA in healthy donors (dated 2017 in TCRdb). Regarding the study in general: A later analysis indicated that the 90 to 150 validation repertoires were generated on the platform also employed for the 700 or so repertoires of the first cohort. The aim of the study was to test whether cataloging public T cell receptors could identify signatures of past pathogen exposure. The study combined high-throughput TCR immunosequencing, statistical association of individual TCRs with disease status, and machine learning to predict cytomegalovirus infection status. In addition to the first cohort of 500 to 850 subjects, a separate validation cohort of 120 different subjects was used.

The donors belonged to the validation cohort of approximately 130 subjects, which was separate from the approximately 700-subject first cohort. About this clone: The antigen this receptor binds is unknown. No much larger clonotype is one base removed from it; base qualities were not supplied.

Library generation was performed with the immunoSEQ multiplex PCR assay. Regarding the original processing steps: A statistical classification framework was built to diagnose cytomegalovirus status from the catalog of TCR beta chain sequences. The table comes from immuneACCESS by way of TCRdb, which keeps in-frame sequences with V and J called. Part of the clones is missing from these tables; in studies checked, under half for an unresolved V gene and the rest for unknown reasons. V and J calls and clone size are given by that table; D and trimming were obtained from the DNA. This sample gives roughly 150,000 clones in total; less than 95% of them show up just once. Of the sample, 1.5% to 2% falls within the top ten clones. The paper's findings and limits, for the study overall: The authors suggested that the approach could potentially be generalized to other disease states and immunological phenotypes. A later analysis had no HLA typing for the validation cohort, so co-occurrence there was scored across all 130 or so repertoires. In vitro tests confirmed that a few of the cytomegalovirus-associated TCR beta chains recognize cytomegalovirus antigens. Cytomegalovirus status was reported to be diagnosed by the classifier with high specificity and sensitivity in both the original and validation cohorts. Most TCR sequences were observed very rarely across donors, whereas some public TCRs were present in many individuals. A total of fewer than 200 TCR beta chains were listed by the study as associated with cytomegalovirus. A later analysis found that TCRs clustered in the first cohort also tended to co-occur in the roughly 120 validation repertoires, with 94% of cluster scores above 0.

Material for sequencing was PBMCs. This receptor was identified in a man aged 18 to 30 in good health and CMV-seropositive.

The nucleotide sequence reads TGCGCCAGCAGCTTGAGGACTAGCGGGATTTACGAGCAGTACTTC. This is translated as CASSLRTSGIYEQYF. Here the chain combines TRBV5-1 and TRBJ2-7; the central 12 bases match TRBD2. V is trimmed back by 1 base and J by 4 bases, and the junction contains 3 bases that no gene match accounts for. CDR3 length: 15 amino acids, cysteine to phenylalanine. Only the CDR3 DNA stays, 45 bases, in frame from base 1. CDR1 and CDR2, looked up from the germline V gene, are SGHRS and YFSETQ.